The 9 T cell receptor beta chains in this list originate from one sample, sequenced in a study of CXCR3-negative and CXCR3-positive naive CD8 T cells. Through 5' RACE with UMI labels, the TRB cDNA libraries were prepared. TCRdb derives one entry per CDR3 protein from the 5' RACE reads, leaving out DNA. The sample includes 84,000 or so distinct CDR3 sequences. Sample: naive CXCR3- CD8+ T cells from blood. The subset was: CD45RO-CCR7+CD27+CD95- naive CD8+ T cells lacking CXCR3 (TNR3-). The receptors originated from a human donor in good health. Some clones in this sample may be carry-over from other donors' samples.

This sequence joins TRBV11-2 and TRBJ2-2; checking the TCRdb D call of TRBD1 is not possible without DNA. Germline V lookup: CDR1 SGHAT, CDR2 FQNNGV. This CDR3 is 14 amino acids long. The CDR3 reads CASSLGRGTGELFF.

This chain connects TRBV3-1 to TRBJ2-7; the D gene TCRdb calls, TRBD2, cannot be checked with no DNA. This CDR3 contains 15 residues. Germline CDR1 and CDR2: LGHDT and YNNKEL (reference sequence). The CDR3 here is CASSPPGLGAYEQYF.

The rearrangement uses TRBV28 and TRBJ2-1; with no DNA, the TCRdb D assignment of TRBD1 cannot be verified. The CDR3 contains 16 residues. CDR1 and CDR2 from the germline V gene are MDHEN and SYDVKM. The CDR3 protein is CASVPGQGALRNEQFF.

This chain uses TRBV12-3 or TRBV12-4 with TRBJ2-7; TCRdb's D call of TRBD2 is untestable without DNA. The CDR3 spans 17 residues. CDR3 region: CASSSGLAGAFSYEQYF.

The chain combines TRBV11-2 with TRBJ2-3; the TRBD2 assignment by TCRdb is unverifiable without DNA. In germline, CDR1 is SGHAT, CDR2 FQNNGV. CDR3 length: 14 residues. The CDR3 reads CASSLRPIGDTQYF.

CDR3 in amino acids: CASSPGSTRGYTF. The chain employs TRBV9 and TRBJ1-2. This CDR3 contains 13 residues. Germline loops: CDR1 SGDLS, CDR2 YYNGEE.

The CDR3 is CSADRTGADTQYF. V usage is TRBV20-1 and J usage is TRBJ2-3; TCRdb designates TRBD1, a call that cannot be tested without DNA. Germline V gene lookup returns CDR1 DFQATT and CDR2 SNEGSKA (reference sequence). The CDR3 extends over 13 amino acids.

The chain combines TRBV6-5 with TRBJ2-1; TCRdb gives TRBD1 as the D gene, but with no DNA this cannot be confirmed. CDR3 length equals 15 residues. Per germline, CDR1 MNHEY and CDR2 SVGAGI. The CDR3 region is CASSGTGWTYNEQFF.

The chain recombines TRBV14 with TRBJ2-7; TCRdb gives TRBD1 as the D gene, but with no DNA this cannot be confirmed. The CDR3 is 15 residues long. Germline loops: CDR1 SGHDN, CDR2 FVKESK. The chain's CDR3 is CASSQFPGTVYEQYF.